These 28 T cell receptor beta chains share one sample of origin, sequenced in a study of CD8 T cells in ankylosing spondylitis. TCRdb re-called the 5' RACE reads with MiXCR, one entry per CDR3 protein. The profile shows 270,000 or so distinct CDR3 sequences, 18% of them singletons. Sequencing used blood, either unsorted or a sorted T cell fraction (not recorded which). The receptor source for this set is a male donor with ankylosing spondylitis or in good health (not recorded which).

This chain joins TRBV27 and TRBJ1-5, with D maybe TRBD1 (5 bases). Germline V lookup: CDR1 MNHEY, CDR2 SMNVEV (reference sequence). This CDR3 is built from 16 residues. Between the trimmed V and J ends, which lost 5 bases and 4 bases, there was a span of 18 bases. CDR3 nucleotides: TGTGCCAGCAGTCAAGGAGCGTTCGGGACTAATCAGCCCCAGCATTTT. Its protein product is CASSQGAFGTNQPQHF.

This sequence joins TRBV29-1 and TRBJ2-1; 8 nucleotides line up with TRBD1. Germline CDR1 reads SQVTM; CDR2 reads ANQGSEA. This CDR3 region has 14 residues. V lost 1 base, J lost 7 bases, and 6 bases stayed unmatched. CDR3 sequence reads: CSVEAAQGANEQFF. CDR3 coding DNA: TGCAGCGTTGAAGCTGCCCAGGGGGCGAATGAGCAGTTCTTC.

The chain carries TRBV27 and TRBJ1-3; D not certain. The CDR3 runs 15 residues. CDR1 MNHEY and CDR2 SMNVEV come from the germline V gene (reference sequence). Trimming removed 0 bases at V and 3 bases at J, with 9 bases between. In nucleotides, the CDR3 is TGTGCCAGCAGTTTATCTAGCCTACATGGAAACACCATATATTTT. Its protein product is CASSLSSLHGNTIYF.

The rearrangement joins TRBV6-5 to TRBJ1-1; possibly TRBD1 for D (5 bases). This CDR3 contains 14 residues. V dropped 2 bases and J dropped 4 bases, with 11 bases sitting between them. Germline V gene data show CDR1 as MNHEY and CDR2 as SVGAGI. Written as DNA, the CDR3 is TGTGCCAGCAGTTACGGGGGAGAGGCCACTGAAGCTTTCTTT. This encodes CASSYGGEATEAFF.

This clonotype was found a few times. V and J are TRBV29-1 and TRBJ1-1; D unclear. Germline V gene lookup returns CDR1 SQVTM and CDR2 ANQGSEA. The V end lost 0 bases, the J end lost 11 bases, and 10 bases lay between the germline ends. CDR3 size: 11 residues. The CDR3 spells CSVEEGPEAFF. CDR3 DNA: TGCAGCGTTGAAGAAGGACCGGAGGCTTTCTTT.

The sample holds a few counts of this clonotype. The CDR3 DNA reads as TGCAGCGTGGCCGACTATAGCGTGGGGTACTACGAGCAGTACTTC. Encoded protein: CSVADYSVGYYEQYF. V is TRBV29-1 and J is TRBJ2-7; tentative D call: TRBD2 (5 bases). Per the germline V gene, CDR1 is SQVTM and CDR2 is ANQGSEA. This CDR3 comprises 15 residues. V was clipped by 6 bases and J by 3 bases, with 21 bases between them.

This clonotype has ten or more counts. The chain recombines TRBV20-1 with TRBJ2-7; 8 bases fit TRBD2. V was pared by 1 base and J by 2 bases, with 4 bases of the junction left unmatched. This CDR3 contains 14 residues. Germline loops: CDR1 DFQATT, CDR2 SNEGSKA (reference sequence). The CDR3 region is CSARGLAGPYEQYF. For the CDR3, the DNA is TGCAGTGCTAGAGGCCTAGCGGGTCCCTACGAGCAGTACTTC.

Many counts were recorded for this clonotype. V and J are TRBV29-1 and TRBJ2-1; D is ambiguous. This CDR3 has 11 residues. Between the trimmed V and J ends, which lost 7 bases and 7 bases, there was a span of 11 bases. CDR1 and CDR2 from the germline V gene are SQVTM and ANQGSEA. This CDR3 reads CSAAWVNEQFF. CDR3 DNA: TGCAGCGCTGCATGGGTAAATGAGCAGTTCTTC.

The chain recombines TRBV6-5 with TRBJ2-7; 10 bases map to TRBD2. The germline CDR1 and CDR2 sequences are MNHEY and SVGAGI. The CDR3 is made up of 17 amino acids. J lost 3 bases, V lost 3 bases, and 11 bases had no gene match. Written as DNA, the CDR3 is TGTGCCAGCAGTTATTTCCCGGGACTAGCGAGAAACTACGAGCAGTACTTC. As protein: CASSYFPGLARNYEQYF.

This clonotype was seen more than once but under ten times. The V gene is TRBV27, the J gene TRBJ2-7; D possibly corresponds to TRBD2 (5 bases). There are 16 residues in the CDR3. With 3 bases removed from V and 3 bases from J, the gap between germline ends came to 18 bases. CDR1 MNHEY and CDR2 SMNVEV come from the germline V gene (reference sequence). The CDR3 loop reads CASSFYEAGSFYEQYF. The CDR3 DNA sequence: TGTGCCAGCAGTTTTTACGAGGCGGGCTCCTTCTACGAGCAGTACTTC.

The chain employs TRBV7-9 and TRBJ2-1, with D maybe TRBD2 (6 bases). This CDR3 has 11 amino acids. Trimming stripped 3 bases from V and 13 bases from J, with 10 bases between. Per the germline V gene, CDR1 is SEHNR and CDR2 is FQNEAQ (reference sequence). CDR3: CASSLTSFQFF. DNA for the CDR3: TGTGCCAGCAGCTTGACTAGTTTCCAGTTCTTC.

This clonotype was recorded many times. The CDR3 DNA reads TGTGCCAGCAGCGCCAGGACAGGGGGCCAAGAGCAGTACTTC. Its protein product is CASSARTGGQEQYF. This rearrangement joins TRBV9 to TRBJ2-7; 11 nucleotides match TRBD1. Germline CDR1 reads SGDLS; CDR2 reads YYNGEE. V gave up 3 bases and J gave up 7 bases; unmatched junction bases: 6. The CDR3 runs 14 residues.

This clonotype was detected ten times or more. This chain joins TRBV25-1 and TRBJ2-6; D ambiguous. V gave up 1 base and J gave up 3 bases, with 4 bases separating them. The CDR3 has 14 amino acids. Germline-derived CDR1 and CDR2 are MGHDK and SYGVNS. Here the CDR3 reads CASSEWRGANVLTF. The CDR3 DNA is TGTGCCAGCAGTGAATGGCGTGGGGCCAACGTCCTGACTTTC.

Only a few counts were recorded for this clonotype. The chain couples TRBV6-2 or TRBV6-3 to TRBJ2-5; D could derive from TRBD1 or TRBD2 (5 bases each). Germline V gene lookup returns CDR1 MNHEY and CDR2 SVGEGT. Trimming stripped 5 bases from V and 5 bases from J, with 24 bases between. The CDR3 loop spans 17 amino acids. The CDR3 is CASSRRPSGRLSETQYF. The CDR3 DNA follows: TGTGCCAGCAGTCGCCGTCCTTCAGGGAGACTGAGTGAGACCCAGTACTTC.

The chain carries TRBV6-1 and TRBJ2-5; D unresolved. The CDR3 is 15 residues long. Germline lookup yields CDR1 MNHNS and CDR2 SASEGT. Trimming left V 5 bases short and J 2 bases short, with 15 bases between. In DNA form, the CDR3 reads TGTGCCAGCAGTCAATCGCGGTGGGGTCAAGAGACCCAGTACTTC. It translates to CASSQSRWGQETQYF.

In this sample, this clonotype turned up a few times. The chain links TRBV11-3 to TRBJ2-1; TRBD1 agrees at 10 bases. The CDR3 spans 14 residues. V shed 5 bases and J 6 bases; nucleotides not matched to a gene: 4. The germline V gene encodes CDR1 SGHNT and CDR2 YENEEA. The CDR3 DNA follows: TGTGCCAGCAGCCCAAGGACAGGGGGCAATGAGCAGTTCTTC. This sequence encodes CASSPRTGGNEQFF.

The table lists this clonotype with many counts. The chain combines TRBV6-2 or TRBV6-3 with TRBJ2-1, with 7 positions matching TRBD1. V shed 3 bases, J shed 3 bases, and the junction held 20 bases outside the gene matches. This CDR3 has 20 amino acids. Per germline, CDR1 MNHEY and CDR2 SVGEGT. The CDR3 sequence: CASSYDGLTGSPLLYNEQFF. In DNA, the CDR3 is TGTGCCAGCAGTTATGATGGGTTGACAGGGAGTCCCTTACTCTACAATGAGCAGTTCTTC.

V usage is TRBV4-1 and J usage is TRBJ2-7; D is possibly TRBD2 (6 bases). The CDR3 runs 14 residues. Germline values: CDR1 MGHRA, CDR2 YSYEKL. Trimming stripped 2 bases from V and 6 bases from J, with 14 bases between. The CDR3 coding sequence is TGCGCCAGCAGCCAACGGGGGAGTCGTACCGAGCAGTACTTC. Protein sequence: CASSQRGSRTEQYF.

This chain uses TRBV4-2 with TRBJ2-7; D gene uncertain. This CDR3 has 14 residues. CDR1 and CDR2 (germline): LGHNA, YNFKEQ. V was clipped by 1 base and J by 7 bases, with 14 bases between them. DNA of the CDR3: TGTGCCAGCAGCCAAGTCTTGGCATCTGAAGAGCAGTACTTC. Amino acid sequence: CASSQVLASEEQYF.

This clonotype was seen ten or more times. CDR3 amino acids: CASSSRGLANTDTQYF. For the CDR3, the DNA is TGCGCCAGCAGCTCGCGGGGACTAGCGAACACAGATACGCAGTATTTT. This rearrangement joins TRBV4-1 to TRBJ2-3; 10 nucleotides line up with TRBD2. The germline V gene has CDR1 MGHRA and CDR2 YSYEKL. CDR3 length: 16 amino acids. The V segment lost 5 bases and the J segment 2 bases; nucleotides outside the gene matches: 7.

CDR3: CASSASGRVPDTQYF. The CDR3 DNA reads TGTGCCAGCAGCGCCAGCGGGAGGGTGCCAGATACGCAGTATTTT. This chain connects TRBV9 to TRBJ2-3; 10 bases are a match to TRBD2. The V gene's germline CDR1 is SGDLS and CDR2 YYNGEE. The CDR3 has 15 residues. V was clipped by 3 bases and J by 4 bases; unmatched bases: 5.

This clonotype was found a few times. This chain links TRBV9 with TRBJ2-5; D may be TRBD1 (5 bases). Germline CDR1 is SGDLS and CDR2 is YYNGEE. This CDR3 spans 14 amino acids. The V end lost 0 bases, the J end lost 0 bases, and 6 bases lay between the germline ends. This CDR3 is CASSVEDNQETQYF. The CDR3 coding sequence is TGTGCCAGCAGCGTAGAGGACAACCAAGAGACCCAGTACTTC.

This chain joins TRBV5-1 and TRBJ1-6; 7 bases line up with TRBD1. The V and J ends lost 5 bases and 2 bases, in that order; junction bases with no gene match: 10. Germline lookup yields CDR1 SGHRS and CDR2 YFSETQ. The CDR3 runs to 17 residues. CDR3 nucleotides: TGCGCCAGCAGTTCGACAGGGAACAGGGCCTATAATTCACCCCTCCACTTT. Residues: CASSSTGNRAYNSPLHF.

There are a few counts of this clonotype. V is TRBV27 and J is TRBJ2-1; no clear D gene. V was pared by 2 bases and J by 12 bases, with 14 bases between. The CDR3 is 13 amino acids. Germline V gene data show CDR1 as MNHEY and CDR2 as SMNVEV (reference sequence). The CDR3 sequence is CASSLGLHKSQFF. CDR3 in DNA: TGTGCCAGCAGTTTAGGTCTCCACAAGTCGCAGTTCTTC.

This clonotype came up a few times. The gene calls are TRBV6-2 or TRBV6-3 and TRBJ2-7; unclear D gene. From germline, CDR1 is MNHEY and CDR2 SVGEGT. CDR3 size: 13 residues. V was pared by 5 bases and J by 2 bases, with 10 bases between. CDR3 residues: CASSRLNTYEQYF. The CDR3 coding sequence is TGTGCCAGCAGTCGACTGAATACCTACGAGCAGTACTTC.

This clonotype was seen a handful of times. This chain uses TRBV4-1 with TRBJ2-7; 10 positions agree with TRBD2. The V gene's germline CDR1 is MGHRA and CDR2 YSYEKL. V gave up 0 bases and J gave up 4 bases; unmatched junction bases: 6. The CDR3 extends over 16 amino acids. The CDR3 region is CASSQESGLAWYEQYF. Here the CDR3 DNA reads TGCGCCAGCAGCCAAGAATCGGGACTAGCGTGGTACGAGCAGTACTTC.

This clonotype was seen only a few times. The CDR3: CASSFTGTGYNEQFF. The CDR3 DNA reads TGTGCCAGCAGCTTCACCGGGACAGGGTACAATGAGCAGTTCTTC. The V and J genes are TRBV7-9 and TRBJ2-1; 9 bases fit TRBD1. The germline V gene has CDR1 SEHNR and CDR2 FQNEAQ (reference sequence). V lost 3 bases to trimming and J lost 4 bases; unmatched junction nucleotides: 4. The CDR3 sequence is 15 residues long.

This clonotype was seen ten or more times. The V call is TRBV6-6, the J call TRBJ2-1; D unclear. This CDR3 is 13 amino acids long. The V gene's germline CDR1 is MNHNY and CDR2 SVGAGI (reference sequence). V shed 6 bases and J shed 6 bases, with 12 bases lying between them. CDR3 protein: CASSLSRSNEQFF. For the CDR3, the DNA is TGTGCCAGCAGCCTAAGCCGATCCAATGAGCAGTTCTTC.